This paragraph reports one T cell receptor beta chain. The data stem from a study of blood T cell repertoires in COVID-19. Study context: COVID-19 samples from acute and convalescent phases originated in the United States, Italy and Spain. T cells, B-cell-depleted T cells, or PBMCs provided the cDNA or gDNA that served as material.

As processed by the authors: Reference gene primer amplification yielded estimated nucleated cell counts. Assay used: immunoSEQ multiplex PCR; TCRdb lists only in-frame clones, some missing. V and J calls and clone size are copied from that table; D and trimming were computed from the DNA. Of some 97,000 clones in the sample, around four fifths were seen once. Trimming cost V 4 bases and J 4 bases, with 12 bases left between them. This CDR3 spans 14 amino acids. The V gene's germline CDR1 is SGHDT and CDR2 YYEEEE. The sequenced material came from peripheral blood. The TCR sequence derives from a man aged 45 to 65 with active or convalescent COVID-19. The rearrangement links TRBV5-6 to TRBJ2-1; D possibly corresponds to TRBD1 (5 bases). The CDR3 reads CASSVRTPYNEQFF. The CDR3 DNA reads TGTGCCAGCAGCGTAAGGACACCTTACAATGAGCAGTTCTTC.